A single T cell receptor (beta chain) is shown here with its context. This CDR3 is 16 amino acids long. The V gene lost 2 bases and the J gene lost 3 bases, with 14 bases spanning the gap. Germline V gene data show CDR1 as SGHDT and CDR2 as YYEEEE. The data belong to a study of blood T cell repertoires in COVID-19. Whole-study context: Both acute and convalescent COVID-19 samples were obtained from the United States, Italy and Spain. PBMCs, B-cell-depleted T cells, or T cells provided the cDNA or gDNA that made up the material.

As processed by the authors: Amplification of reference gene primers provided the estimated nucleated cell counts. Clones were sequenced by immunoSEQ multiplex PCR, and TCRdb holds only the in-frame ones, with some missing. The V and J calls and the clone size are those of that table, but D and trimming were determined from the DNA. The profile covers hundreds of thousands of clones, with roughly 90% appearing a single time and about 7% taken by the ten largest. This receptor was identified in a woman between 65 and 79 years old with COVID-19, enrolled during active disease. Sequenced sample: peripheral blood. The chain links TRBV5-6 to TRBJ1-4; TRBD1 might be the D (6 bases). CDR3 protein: CASSLGGASANEKLFF. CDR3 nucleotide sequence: TGTGCCAGCAGCTTAGGGGGGGCGTCAGCTAATGAAAAACTGTTTTTT.